This T cell receptor beta chain came from a study of post-analysis software for immune sequencing data (dated by TCRdb to the mid-2010s). About the study as a whole: Recorded disease courses included relapsing-remitting, secondary progressive and progressive-relapsing multiple sclerosis, with some patients lacking subtype annotation. The multiple sclerosis patient repertoires were compared with about a dozen previously published healthy control repertoires from donors aged about 6 to 25 years. A subset of samples was prepared in parallel using single-end sample barcoding, then pooled and co-amplified after Illumina adapter ligation. What the research found in general, with its limitations: Multiple sclerosis patients had significantly lower normalized Chao1 diversity than controls, a result that suggests substantial peripheral T-cell clonal expansion. Roughly 5 TRBV segments, including TRBV5-6, TRBV5-1 and TRBV20-1, were significantly more frequent in patients than controls. When samples were clustered directly using the F measure, samples prepared in the same batch co-clustered strongly, which prompted a batch-effect correction. The control group was slightly older than the multiple sclerosis patient group.

To demonstrate the VDJtools post-analysis software, the study profiled TCR beta repertoires from the peripheral blood of around 13 young patients with multiple sclerosis. The patients with multiple sclerosis were children and adolescents between about 6 and 17 years of age. Details on this clonotype: The clone's antigen remains unknown. A junction boundary mismatches the germline segment, possibly from a read error.

CDR1 and CDR2 are drawn from the germline V gene: SQVTM, ANQGSEA. The CDR3 has 12 amino acids, counting the end cysteine and phenylalanine. Only the CDR3 DNA stays, 36 bases, in frame from base 1. Library preparation used PCR. Instrument used: Illumina HiSeq 2500. To reduce PCR and sequencing biases, unique molecular identifiers were built into the TCR beta cDNA libraries. About 500,000 cDNA molecules were obtained per 1 to 10 million input T cells, so each molecule approximated one T cell. The patient libraries were prepared and sequenced using the same protocol as the earlier healthy control dataset. Samples belonging to the same batch were prepared together, multiplexed and sequenced on a shared HiSeq lane. The study's own analysis went as follows. MIGEC handled the raw barcoded reads, throwing out single-read molecular identifier groups before consensus assembly and CDR3 extraction. Clonotype tables were post-analysed with VDJtools, normalizing diversity by down-sampling all datasets to the smallest sample size. To correct batch-related cross-sample contamination, repertoire overlap clustering matched CDR3 amino acid sequences but not nucleotide sequences. TCRdb reran the public reads through fastp at Q25 and MiXCR, keeping productive beta chains. Each entry is one CDR3 protein sequence, shown with its most common DNA and genes. It is TCRdb's table, rather than the study itself, that gives the V and J calls and clone size. In all, the sample holds about 430,000 distinct CDR3 sequences, and 30% to 45% of those were seen once. Approximately 7.6% of the sample goes to the ten largest clones.

The sample consisted of blood. The chain employs TRBV29-1 and TRBJ2-7, and the D gene may be TRBD1, 5 bases matching. The sequence was obtained from a girl between 2 and 10 years old with multiple sclerosis. The base sequence is TGCAGCGGTGAACGAGACAGCTACGAGCAGTACTTC. The resulting protein is CSGERDSYEQYF.